Listed below are T cell receptor beta chains from one sample, sequenced in a study of T cell responses to AZD1222 COVID-19 vaccine. TCRdb's table, derived via immunoSEQ multiplex PCR, lists solely in-frame clones and lacks some. The sample holds 95,000 to 150,000 clones; around nine tenths are singletons and the top ten take over 1.5%. The specimen comprised peripheral blood, sampled on day 0 of AZD1222 vaccination. The receptors were gathered from an adult in good health. Each CDR3 is given with its conserved first and last residue. A D gene is named only where the DNA matches it firmly. The size entry is marked missing in some rows and otherwise reads once, few, many or a size class.

v_call	j_call	clone_size	d_call	cdr3_aa	cdr3_nt
TRBV7-9	TRBJ2-1	.	.	CASSNRDFSSYNEQFF	TGTGCCAGCAGCAACCGGGACTTTTCCTCCTACAATGAGCAGTTCTTC
TRBV29-1	TRBJ1-2	.	TRBD1	CSVNTGAYGYTF	TGCAGCGTTAATACAGGGGCCTATGGCTACACCTTC
TRBV5-1	TRBJ1-5	.	.	CASSFQDSYNQPQHF	TGCGCCAGCAGTTTCCAGGACAGCTACAATCAGCCCCAGCATTTT
TRBV4-1	TRBJ1-5	.	.	CASSQVGSQPQHF	TGCGCCAGCAGCCAAGTCGGAAGTCAGCCCCAGCATTTT
TRBV5-4	TRBJ1-1	.	.	CASSLAGNTEAFF	TGTGCCAGCAGCTTGGCCGGGAACACTGAAGCTTTCTTT
TRBV6-5	TRBJ1-1	.	TRBD1	CASSGQGLNTEAFF	TGTGCCAGCAGCGGACAGGGGTTGAACACTGAAGCTTTCTTT
TRBV6-5	TRBJ1-2	.	TRBD1	CASSSGQGAGGYTF	TGTGCCAGCAGTTCGGGACAGGGGGCAGGTGGCTACACCTTC
TRBV25-1	TRBJ2-7	.	.	CASSVHTGSFSYEQYF	TGTGCCAGCAGTGTTCATACAGGGTCCTTCTCCTACGAGCAGTACTTC
TRBV11-2	TRBJ1-1	.	TRBD1	CASSLGTGGRTEAFF	TGTGCCAGCAGCCTCGGGACAGGGGGCAGGACTGAAGCTTTCTTT
TRBV5-8	TRBJ1-2	.	TRBD1	CASSPGGYGYTF	TGTGCCAGCAGCCCAGGGGGCTATGGCTACACCTTC
TRBV4-1	TRBJ2-3	.	.	CASSQAVTGLSTDTQYF	TGCGCCAGCAGCCAAGCTGTTACAGGGCTTAGCACAGATACGCAGTATTTT
TRBV5-6	TRBJ1-5	.	TRBD1	CASSYRGTDQPQHF	TGTGCCAGCAGCTACAGGGGCACGGATCAGCCCCAGCATTTT
TRBV3-1/TRBV3-2	TRBJ1-4	.	TRBD1	CASSQDAGQGAGSEKLFF	TGTGCCAGCAGCCAAGATGCGGGACAGGGGGCTGGGAGTGAAAAACTGTTTTTT
TRBV11-2	TRBJ2-7	.	.	CASSPSGYEQYF	TGTGCCAGCAGCCCCTCTGGCTACGAGCAGTACTTC
TRBV24-1	TRBJ1-2	.	TRBD1	CATSDPRQGISGYTF	TGTGCCACCAGTGACCCGAGACAGGGTATTAGCGGCTACACCTTC
TRBV20-1	TRBJ2-1	.	TRBD2	CSASPSGGEQFF	TGCAGTGCTAGTCCTAGCGGGGGTGAGCAGTTCTTC
TRBV14	TRBJ2-7	.	.	CASSQTVGLALTYEQYF	TGTGCCAGCAGCCAGACCGTCGGGCTAGCCTTAACCTACGAGCAGTACTTC
TRBV18	TRBJ1-2	.	.	CASSPRRNYGYTF	TGTGCCAGCTCACCAAGGCGGAACTATGGCTACACCTTC
TRBV12-3/TRBV12-4	TRBJ2-4	.	.	CASSLNQGTLVDF	TGTGCCAGCAGTTTAAACCAGGGTACCCTCGTCGACTTC
TRBV7-3	TRBJ2-1	.	TRBD2	CASSRREGMYEQFF	TGTGCCAGCAGCCGGAGGGAGGGGATGTATGAGCAGTTCTTC
TRBV10-3	TRBJ2-1	.	.	CAISGYRREEQFF	TGTGCCATCAGTGGGTACCGGCGGGAAGAACAGTTCTTC
TRBV3-1/TRBV3-2	TRBJ1-1	.	.	CASSLQGMGEAFF	TGTGCCAGCAGCCTCCAGGGGATGGGTGAAGCTTTCTTT
TRBV2	TRBJ1-1	.	.	CASSDPDPYTEAFF	TGTGCCAGCAGCGACCCGGACCCGTACACTGAAGCTTTCTTT
TRBV5-5	TRBJ2-3	.	.	CASSLGTGTDTQYF	TGTGCCAGCAGCTTGGGGACAGGCACAGATACGCAGTATTTT
TRBV18	TRBJ1-2	.	.	CASSPPSRDYGYTF	TGTGCCAGCTCACCACCGAGCAGGGACTATGGCTACACCTTC
TRBV5-1	TRBJ2-3	.	.	CASALLRGEADTQYF	TGCGCCAGCGCCCTATTGAGAGGGGAAGCCGATACGCAGTATTTT
TRBV15	TRBJ2-1	once	.	CATSRGLGGEQFF	TGTGCCACCAGCAGGGGCCTTGGCGGCGAGCAGTTCTTC
TRBV7-9	TRBJ2-3	.	TRBD1	CASRQTGADTQYF	TGTGCCAGCAGACAGACAGGGGCGGATACGCAGTATTTT
TRBV5-1	TRBJ1-1	.	.	CASSLASQMNTEAFF	TGCGCCAGCAGCTTGGCGAGCCAGATGAACACTGAAGCTTTCTTT
TRBV29-1	TRBJ1-2	once	.	CSVGRVGEVDGYTF	TGCAGCGTTGGTAGGGTAGGGGAGGTTGATGGCTACACCTTC
TRBV6-5	TRBJ1-1	.	.	CASSYTKGNTEAFF	TGTGCCAGCAGTTACACCAAAGGGAACACTGAAGCTTTCTTT
TRBV7-7	TRBJ2-2	.	.	CASSWDPNTGELFF	TGTGCTAGCAGCTGGGATCCGAACACCGGGGAGCTGTTTTTT
TRBV7-6	TRBJ1-2	.	TRBD1	CASSSDRGVDGYTF	TGTGCCAGCAGCTCGGACAGGGGAGTTGATGGCTACACCTTC
TRBV4-1	TRBJ1-1	.	.	CASSQAGGNTEAFF	TGCGCCAGCAGCCAAGCGGGGGGGAACACTGAAGCTTTCTTT
TRBV3-1/TRBV3-2	TRBJ1-6	once	TRBD1	CASSPTGDGSPLHF	TGTGCCAGCAGCCCGACAGGGGATGGATCACCCCTCCACTTT
TRBV2	TRBJ1-3	.	.	CASKQSSGNTIYF	TGTGCCAGCAAGCAGAGCTCTGGAAACACCATATATTTT
TRBV5-4	TRBJ1-2	medium-sized	.	CASSSRGGGNGYTF	TGTGCCAGCAGCTCCCGAGGGGGGGGGAATGGCTACACCTTC
TRBV4-3	TRBJ1-5	.	.	CASSQDPSQPQHF	TGCGCCAGCAGCCAAGACCCAAGTCAGCCCCAGCATTTT
TRBV7-8	TRBJ2-6	.	TRBD1	CASSARQGAGANVLTF	TGTGCCAGCAGCGCCCGACAGGGGGCTGGGGCCAACGTCCTGACTTTC
TRBV6-5	TRBJ2-1	.	.	CASSYSEAPYNEQFF	TGTGCCAGCAGTTACTCGGAGGCACCCTACAATGAGCAGTTCTTC
TRBV29-1	TRBJ1-1	.	.	CSVEDNGYTEAFF	TGCAGCGTTGAAGATAACGGGTACACTGAAGCTTTCTTT
TRBV9	TRBJ2-1	.	TRBD2	CASSRGLAGVVEQFF	TGTGCCAGCAGTCGAGGGTTAGCGGGAGTTGTTGAGCAGTTCTTC
TRBV20-1	TRBJ1-1	.	.	CSANEYTEAFF	TGCAGTGCTAATGAGTACACTGAAGCTTTCTTT
TRBV9	TRBJ1-3	.	TRBD1	CASSVATGASSGNTIYF	TGTGCCAGCAGCGTAGCTACAGGGGCGAGCTCTGGAAACACCATATATTTT
TRBV27	TRBJ2-7	.	TRBD1	CASSLSTGQGLEQYF	TGTGCCAGCAGTTTATCGACGGGACAGGGACTAGAGCAGTACTTC
TRBV5-6	TRBJ1-2	.	.	CASSLEAGLGYTF	TGTGCCAGCAGCTTGGAGGCAGGGCTTGGCTACACCTTC
TRBV7-2	TRBJ2-1	once	.	CASSFFAPGYNEQFF	TGTGCCAGCAGCTTTTTCGCGCCGGGCTACAATGAGCAGTTCTTC
TRBV5-4	TRBJ1-2	once	.	CASSKFHGLDGYTF	TGTGCCAGCAGCAAATTCCACGGCCTCGATGGCTACACCTTC
TRBV11-3	TRBJ2-2	.	.	CASSHGDGELFF	TGTGCCAGCAGCCACGGGGACGGGGAGCTGTTTTTT
TRBV10-2	TRBJ1-1	once	.	CASSEVQGDREAFF	TGCGCCAGCAGTGAGGTTCAGGGTGACCGCGAAGCTTTCTTT
TRBV18	TRBJ2-1	.	.	CASSPPSKRAVDNEQFF	TGTGCCAGCTCACCCCCCTCAAAGCGGGCGGTCGACAATGAGCAGTTCTTC
TRBV3-1/TRBV3-2	TRBJ1-2	once	.	CASSHAPTGDGYTF	TGTGCCAGCAGCCACGCCCCGACAGGAGATGGCTACACCTTC
TRBV7-9	TRBJ2-3	.	TRBD2	CASEAGGPADTQYF	TGTGCCAGCGAGGCGGGAGGGCCCGCAGATACGCAGTATTTT
TRBV4-3	TRBJ2-6	.	.	CASSQEDFRKSGANVLTF	TGCGCCAGCAGCCAAGAAGATTTCAGGAAGTCTGGGGCCAACGTCCTGACTTTC
TRBV7-8	TRBJ1-5	.	.	CASSLGALRNSNQPQHF	TGTGCCAGCAGCTTAGGGGCTCTACGGAATAGCAATCAGCCCCAGCATTTT